Sequencing of this TCR beta chain was carried out in a study of blood T cell repertoires in COVID-19. Study-wide background: Collection of acute and convalescent COVID-19 samples took place in the United States, Italy and Spain. T cells, B-cell-depleted T cells, or PBMCs supplied cDNA or gDNA.

Original data processing: Estimates of nucleated cell counts were drawn from the amplification of reference gene primers. Repertoires were generated with immunoSEQ multiplex PCR, while TCRdb's copy carries only in-frame clones and drops some. The D gene and trimming were derived from the DNA, and the V and J assignments and clone size from that table. Of 60,000 or so clones in the sample, around 81% were seen once. V lost 7 bases and J lost 0, with 9 bases in between. The germline CDR1 and CDR2 sequences are MNHEY and SVGAGI. This CDR3 is built from 14 residues. The sample taken for sequencing was peripheral blood. The sequence came from a woman older than 75 with acute or convalescent COVID-19. The chain joins TRBV6-5 to TRBJ2-2; D is possibly TRBD1 (6 bases). The CDR3 spells CASTRTANTGELFF. In DNA, the CDR3 is TGTGCCAGCACCAGGACAGCGAACACCGGGGAGCTGTTTTTT.